The present T cell receptor beta chain was sequenced within a study of blood T cell repertoires in COVID-19. This table comes from immunoSEQ multiplex PCR, and its TCRdb copy is limited to in-frame clones, with some not included. The sample records more than 300,000 clones, more than 75% being singletons. Enrolled through a virtual design, the participants were between roughly 18 and 90 years of age and came from some 25 US areas. Recovered status in Cohort 3 required two negative PCRs, clearance, or symptom resolution. CDR3 size: 14 residues. V shed 3 bases and J shed 4 bases, with 12 bases lying between them. The germline gives CDR1 MNHEY, CDR2 SMNVEV (reference sequence). The count of this clone is one.

Sequenced: PBMCs or T cells enriched from blood (not recorded which). This receptor was taken from a woman aged 18-30 years who had recovered from COVID-19. The V gene is TRBV27, the J gene TRBJ1-1; a possible D gene is TRBD1 (6 bases). This chain's CDR3 is CASSFDRFFTEAFF. DNA for the CDR3: TGTGCCAGCAGTTTTGACAGGTTTTTCACTGAAGCTTTCTTT.